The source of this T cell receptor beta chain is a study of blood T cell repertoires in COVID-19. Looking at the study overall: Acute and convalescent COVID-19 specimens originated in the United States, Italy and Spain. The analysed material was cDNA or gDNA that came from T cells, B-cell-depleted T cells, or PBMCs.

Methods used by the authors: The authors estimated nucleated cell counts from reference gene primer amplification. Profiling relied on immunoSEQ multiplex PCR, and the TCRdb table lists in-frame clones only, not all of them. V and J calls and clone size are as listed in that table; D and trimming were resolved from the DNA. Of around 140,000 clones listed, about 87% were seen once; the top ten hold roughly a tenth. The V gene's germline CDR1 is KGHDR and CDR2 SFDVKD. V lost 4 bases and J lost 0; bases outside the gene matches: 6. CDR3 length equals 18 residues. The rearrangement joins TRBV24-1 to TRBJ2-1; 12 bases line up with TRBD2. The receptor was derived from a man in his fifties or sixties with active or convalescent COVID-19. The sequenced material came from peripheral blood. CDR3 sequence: CATSDPGLAGSSYNEQFF. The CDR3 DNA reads TGTGCCACCAGTGACCCTGGACTAGCGGGAAGCTCCTACAATGAGCAGTTCTTC.